The clone carrying this T cell receptor beta chain was seen repeatedly, ten times or more. Its antigen is undetermined. The data are from a study of T cells after yellow fever vaccination. Whole-study findings and limits: Reappearance after the booster was seen for most primary-vaccination clones, at 96% CD4 and around 88% CD8. FACS-sorted repertoires could contain abundant clonotypes contaminating from the bulk population.

The CDR3 contains 15 residues. Trimming took 1 base from V and 0 from J, leaving 6 bases between them. The germline CDR1 and CDR2 sequences are LGHNA and YSLEER. MiXCR, applied by TCRdb to the 5' RACE reads, yields one record per CDR3 protein. There are some 110,000 distinct CDR3 sequences in the sample; roughly 7.9% occur only once, and around 2.6% lies in the top ten. The receptor was isolated from a man between 18 and 35 years old who received the YFV17D yellow fever vaccine. The rearrangement joins TRBV4-3 to TRBJ1-4; D is undetermined. The specimen was CD4+ T cells sorted from PBMCs, collected approximately 47 days after the first yellow fever vaccination. This chain's CDR3 is CASSQAAATNEKLFF. The CDR3 DNA is TGCGCCAGCAGCCAAGCTGCGGCAACTAATGAAAAACTGTTTTTT.